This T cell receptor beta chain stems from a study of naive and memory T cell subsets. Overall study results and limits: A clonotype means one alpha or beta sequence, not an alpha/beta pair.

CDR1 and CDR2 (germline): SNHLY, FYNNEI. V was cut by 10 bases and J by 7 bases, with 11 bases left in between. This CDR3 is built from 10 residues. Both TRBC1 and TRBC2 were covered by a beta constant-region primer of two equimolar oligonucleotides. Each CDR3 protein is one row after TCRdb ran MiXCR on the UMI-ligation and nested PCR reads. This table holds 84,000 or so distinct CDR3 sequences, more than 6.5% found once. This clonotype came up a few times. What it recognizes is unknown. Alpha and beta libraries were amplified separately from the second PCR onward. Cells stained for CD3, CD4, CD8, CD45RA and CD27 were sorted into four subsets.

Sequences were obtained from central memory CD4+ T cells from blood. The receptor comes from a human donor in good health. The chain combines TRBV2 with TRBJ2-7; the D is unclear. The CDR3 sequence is CAIGQVEQYF. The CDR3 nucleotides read TGTGCCATCGGGCAGGTTGAGCAGTACTTC.